This entry lists 9 T cell receptor beta chains sequenced from one sample in a study of cytomegalovirus exposure and HLA in healthy donors. The PCR ran on 60 Vbeta and 13 Jbeta primers. Assay: immunoSEQ multiplex PCR; the TCRdb copy retains only in-frame clones and omits some. In the table there are some 150,000 clones, around 87% of which are singletons. The specimen sequenced was PBMCs. Source of these receptors: a woman aged 25 to 39 in good health and CMV-seronegative.

V usage is TRBV6-1 and J usage is TRBJ2-5; 11 nucleotides match TRBD2. J was trimmed by 9 bases and V by 7 bases; bases with no gene match: 13. CDR1 and CDR2 from the germline V gene are MNHNS and SASEGT. The CDR3 contains 15 residues. The chain's CDR3 is CASNTGTSGQMAQYF. The CDR3 region has the DNA TGTGCCAGCAATACCGGGACTAGCGGTCAGATGGCCCAGTACTTC.

V is TRBV6-6 and J is TRBJ2-7, with a possible D match to TRBD1 (6 bases). The CDR3 has 12 residues. With 6 bases removed from V and 2 bases from J, the gap between germline ends came to 8 bases. The germline V gene encodes CDR1 MNHNY and CDR2 SVGAGI (reference sequence). The CDR3 bases are TGTGCCAGCAGAGGACAGACCTACGAGCAGTACTTC. Residues: CASRGQTYEQYF.

The J gene is TRBJ1-5, the V gene TRBV27; D is perhaps TRBD1 (6 bases). Trimming took 3 bases from V and 2 from J, leaving 11 bases between them. Germline CDR1 reads MNHEY; CDR2 reads SMNVEV (reference sequence). The CDR3 is 15 residues long. The CDR3 DNA is TGTGCCAGCAGTTTTCAGGGGAGCGGCAATCAGCCCCAGCATTTT. Its translation is CASSFQGSGNQPQHF.

In its sample, this clone was seen a few times. The chain carries TRBV7-9 and TRBJ1-1, with D unclear. Trimming removed 1 base from V and 9 bases from J, with 9 bases in between. The CDR3 is 12 amino acids. CDR1 is SEHNR, CDR2 FQNEAQ, per germline (reference sequence). CDR3 sequence: CASSLGGRQAFF. The CDR3 DNA is TGTGCCAGCAGCTTAGGAGGTAGACAAGCTTTCTTT.

The chain is built from TRBV5-3 and TRBJ2-1; perhaps TRBD1 as D (5 bases). TRBV5-3 is an ORF; its function is uncertain. There are 16 residues in the CDR3. Trimming took off 2 bases at V and 1 base at J, with 13 bases between the two ends. The CDR3 DNA is TGTGCCAGAAGCTTAAGACCAGGGAAATCCTACAATGAGCAGTTCTTC. It is translated as CARSLRPGKSYNEQFF.

V and J are TRBV28 and TRBJ2-5, with 7 bases aligning to TRBD1. V shed 3 bases, J shed 4 bases, and the junction held 2 bases outside the gene matches. Germline values: CDR1 MDHEN, CDR2 SYDVKM. This CDR3 comprises 13 residues. This CDR3 reads CASSLSGGETQYF. The CDR3 coding sequence is TGTGCCAGCAGTTTGTCAGGGGGAGAGACCCAGTACTTC.

This clone was observed a few times. In DNA form, the CDR3 reads TGTGCCAGCAGTGAAGCGCCAGGGATCATAGGCCAGCCCCAGCATTTT. This sequence encodes CASSEAPGIIGQPQHF. The genes are TRBV6-1 and TRBJ1-5; tentatively, D is TRBD1 (5 bases). The CDR3 consists of 16 residues. Germline V lookup: CDR1 MNHNS, CDR2 SASEGT. V was shortened by 0 bases and J by 7 bases, with 16 bases between the two germline ends.

The chain combines TRBV28 with TRBJ2-7, with D possibly being TRBD1 (6 bases). Trimming stripped 4 bases from V and 0 bases from J, with 13 bases between. The CDR3 consists of 15 residues. Germline V gives CDR1 MDHEN, CDR2 SYDVKM. The CDR3 bases are TGTGCCAGCAGTTCCCTCGACAGGAGCTCCTACGAGCAGTACTTC. Translated: CASSSLDRSSYEQYF. The whole variable domain, remainder taken from reference TRBV28 and TRBJ2-7, is DVKVTQSSRYLVKRTGEKVFLECVQDMDHENMFWYRQDPGLGLRLIYFSYDVKMKEKGDIPEGYSVSREKKERFSLILESASTNQTSMYLCASSSLDRSSYEQYFGPGTRLTVT.

The chain carries TRBV4-2 and TRBJ2-1; 9 bases line up with TRBD2. J lost 3 bases, V lost 7 bases, and 7 bases had no gene match. The germline CDR1 and CDR2 sequences are LGHNA and YNFKEQ. The CDR3 contains 15 residues. The DNA for the CDR3 is TGTGCCAGCAACAAAGGGACTAGCAGCTACAATGAGCAGTTCTTC. Amino acid sequence: CASNKGTSSYNEQFF.